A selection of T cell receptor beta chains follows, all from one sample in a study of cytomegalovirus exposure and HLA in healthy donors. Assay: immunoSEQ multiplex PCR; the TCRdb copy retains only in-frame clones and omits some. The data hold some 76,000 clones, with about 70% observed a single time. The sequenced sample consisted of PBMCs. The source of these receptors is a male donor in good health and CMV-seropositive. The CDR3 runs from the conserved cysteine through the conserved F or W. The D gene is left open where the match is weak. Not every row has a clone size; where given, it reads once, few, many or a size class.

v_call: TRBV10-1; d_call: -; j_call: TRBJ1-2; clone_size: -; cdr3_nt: TGCGCCAGCAGTGAGTCGCGAACAGGGCGCGGCTACACCTTC; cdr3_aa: CASSESRTGRGYTF
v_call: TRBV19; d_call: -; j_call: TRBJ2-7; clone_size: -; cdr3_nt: TGTGCCAGTAGTATCCAGCCGGGGTACGAGCAGTACTTC; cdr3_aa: CASSIQPGYEQYF
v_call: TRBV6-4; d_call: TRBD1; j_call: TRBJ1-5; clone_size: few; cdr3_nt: TGTGCCAGCAGTTCGACAGGGGGCATTCAGCCCCAGCATTTT; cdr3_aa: CASSSTGGIQPQHF
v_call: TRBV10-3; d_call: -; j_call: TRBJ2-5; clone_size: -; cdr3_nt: TGTGCCATCAGTGATCGGCAGGGTCAAGAGACCCAGTACTTC; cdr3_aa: CAISDRQGQETQYF
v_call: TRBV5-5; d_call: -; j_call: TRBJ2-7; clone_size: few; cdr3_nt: TGTGCCAGCAGCTGGAGAGGAACGGGGGAAACCCGGGGAGAGCAGTACTTC; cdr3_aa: CASSWRGTGETRGEQYF
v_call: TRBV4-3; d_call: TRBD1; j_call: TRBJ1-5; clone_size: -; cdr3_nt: TGCGCCAGCAGCCAAGTTTGGCCAGGGGGAGATCAGCCCCAGCATTTT; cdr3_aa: CASSQVWPGGDQPQHF
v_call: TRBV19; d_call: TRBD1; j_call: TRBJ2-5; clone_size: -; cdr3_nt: TGTGCCAGTAGTAGTGGACAGGGTCGGTCTCAAGAGACCCAGTACTTC; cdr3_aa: CASSSGQGRSQETQYF
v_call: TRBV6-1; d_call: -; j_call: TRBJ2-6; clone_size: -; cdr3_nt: TGTGCCAGCAGTGAAAGACGACAGGTCTCTGGGGCCAACGTCCTGACTTTC; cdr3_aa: CASSERRQVSGANVLTF
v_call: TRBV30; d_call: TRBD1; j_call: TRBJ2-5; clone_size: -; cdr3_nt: TGTGCCTGGGCCCGGGACAGGGTAGAGACCCAGTACTTC; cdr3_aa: CAWARDRVETQYF
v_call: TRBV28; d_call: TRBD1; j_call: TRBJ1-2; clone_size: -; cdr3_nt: TGTGCCAGTCGACAGGGCGGATATGGCTACACCTTC; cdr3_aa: CASRQGGYGYTF
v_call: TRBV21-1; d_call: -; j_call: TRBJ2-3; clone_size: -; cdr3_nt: TGTGCCAGCAGCAACGTCCGGGGGGATCGAGTTACGCAGTATTTT; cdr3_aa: CASSNVRGDRVTQYF
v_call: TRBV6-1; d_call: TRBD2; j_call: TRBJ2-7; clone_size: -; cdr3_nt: TGTGCCAGCAGTGAGGTAGCGGGGGGGCCGTACGAGCAGTACTTC; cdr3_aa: CASSEVAGGPYEQYF
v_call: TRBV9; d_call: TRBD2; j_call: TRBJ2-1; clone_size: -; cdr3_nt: TGTGCCAGCAGCGTAGGAGGACTAGCGGGGGGCCAACAGTTCTTC; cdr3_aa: CASSVGGLAGGQQFF
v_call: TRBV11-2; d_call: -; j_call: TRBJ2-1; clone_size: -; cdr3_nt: TGTGCCAGCAGCTTCGCGTACAATGAGCAGTTCTTC; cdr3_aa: CASSFAYNEQFF
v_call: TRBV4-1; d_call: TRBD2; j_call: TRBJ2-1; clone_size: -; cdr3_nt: TGCGCCAGCCTTCACGGACCAGCGGGGGGTCGGGGTGAGCAGTTCTTC; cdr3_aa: CASLHGPAGGRGEQFF
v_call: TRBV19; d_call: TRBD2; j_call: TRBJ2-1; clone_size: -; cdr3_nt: TGTGCCAGTAGTATAGAAGCGGGGGGGCCTTACAATGAGCAGTTCTTC; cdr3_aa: CASSIEAGGPYNEQFF
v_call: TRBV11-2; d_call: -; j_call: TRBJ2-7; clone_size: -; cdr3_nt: TGTGCCAGCAGCTTAAAGGCGGAAATGCAGCAGTACTTC; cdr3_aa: CASSLKAEMQQYF
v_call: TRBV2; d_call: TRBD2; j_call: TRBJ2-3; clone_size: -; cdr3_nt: TGTGCCAGCAGCTACCTACTAGCGGGAGGGGAATGGGCAGATACGCAGTATTTT; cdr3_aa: CASSYLLAGGEWADTQYF
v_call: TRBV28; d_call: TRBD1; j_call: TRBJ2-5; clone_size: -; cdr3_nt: TGTGCCAGCAGTTTGCCTACAGGGGGCCCCCACTTC; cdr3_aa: CASSLPTGGPHF
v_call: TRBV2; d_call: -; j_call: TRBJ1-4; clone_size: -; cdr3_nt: TGTGCCAGCAGGCACCGGGTGACAACTAATGAAAAACTGTTTTTT; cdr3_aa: CASRHRVTTNEKLFF
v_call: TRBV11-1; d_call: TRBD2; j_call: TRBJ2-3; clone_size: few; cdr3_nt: TGTGCCAGCAGCTCTAGCGGGGGGGCTGGGACGCAGTATTTT; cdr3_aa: CASSSSGGAGTQYF
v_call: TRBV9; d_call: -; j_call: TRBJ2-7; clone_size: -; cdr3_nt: TGTGCCAGCAGCGTAGGAGGCAGTTCCCACGAGCAGTACTTC; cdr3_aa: CASSVGGSSHEQYF
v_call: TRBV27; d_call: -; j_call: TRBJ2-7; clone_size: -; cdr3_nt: TGTGCCAGCAGACCCAGGGCTGCCTCCTACGAGCAGTACTTC; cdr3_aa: CASRPRAASYEQYF
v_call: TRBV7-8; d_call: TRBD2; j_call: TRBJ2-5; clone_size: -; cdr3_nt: TGTGCCAGCAGCTTTATCATCGTCGGACTAGCGGGGGGAGAGACCCAGTACTTC; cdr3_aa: CASSFIIVGLAGGETQYF
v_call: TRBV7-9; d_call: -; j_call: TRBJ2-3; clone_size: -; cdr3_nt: TGTGCCAGCAGCTTAGAAGGCAGGCCCACAGATACGCAGTATTTT; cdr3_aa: CASSLEGRPTDTQYF
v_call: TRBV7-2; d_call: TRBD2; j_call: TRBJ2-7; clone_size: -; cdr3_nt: TGTGCCAGCAGCGCCCTAGCGGGGGGTGCCTACGAGCAGTACTTC; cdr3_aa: CASSALAGGAYEQYF
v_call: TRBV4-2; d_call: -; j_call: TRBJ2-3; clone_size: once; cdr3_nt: TGTGCCAGCAGCCCGACAGGCCTCACAGATACGCAGTATTTT; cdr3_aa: CASSPTGLTDTQYF
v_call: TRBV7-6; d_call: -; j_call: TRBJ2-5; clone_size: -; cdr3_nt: TGTGCCAGCAGCCCCCAAAGGGACTTGGAAGAGACCCAGTACTTC; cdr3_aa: CASSPQRDLEETQYF
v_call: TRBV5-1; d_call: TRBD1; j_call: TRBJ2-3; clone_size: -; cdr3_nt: TGCGCCAGCAGCCTTGGGACAGGGGTAATTGGCACAGATACGCAGTATTTT; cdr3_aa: CASSLGTGVIGTDTQYF
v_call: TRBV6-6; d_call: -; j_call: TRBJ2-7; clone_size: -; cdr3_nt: TGTGCCAGCAGTCGGGGGACTGGGCCCTACGAGCAGTACTTC; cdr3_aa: CASSRGTGPYEQYF
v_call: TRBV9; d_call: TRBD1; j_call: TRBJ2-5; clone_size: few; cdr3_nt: TGTGCCAGCAGCGCAGGGACAGGCCAAGAGACCCAGTACTTC; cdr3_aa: CASSAGTGQETQYF
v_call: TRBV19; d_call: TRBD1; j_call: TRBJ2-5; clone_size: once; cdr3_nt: TGTGCCAGTAGTACCACAGGGGGAGACGAGACCCAGTACTTC; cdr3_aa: CASSTTGGDETQYF
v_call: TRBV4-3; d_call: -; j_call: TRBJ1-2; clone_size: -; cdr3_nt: TGCGCCAGCAGCCAGACGTCGGAGGGAGGCTACACCTTC; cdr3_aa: CASSQTSEGGYTF
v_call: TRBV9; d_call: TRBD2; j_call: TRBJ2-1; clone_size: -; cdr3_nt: TGTGCCAGCAGCTCCCGGACTAGCTACAATGAGCAGTTCTTC; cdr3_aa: CASSSRTSYNEQFF
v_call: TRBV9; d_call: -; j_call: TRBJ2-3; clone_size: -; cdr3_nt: TGTGCCAGCAGCGTAGGAGGCCGCGGCACAGATACGCAGTATTTT; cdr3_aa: CASSVGGRGTDTQYF
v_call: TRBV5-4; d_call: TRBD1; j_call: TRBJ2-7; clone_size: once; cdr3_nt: TGTGCCAGCAGCTTGGCCGCAGGGGGCCTATCCTACGAGCAGTACTTC; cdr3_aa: CASSLAAGGLSYEQYF